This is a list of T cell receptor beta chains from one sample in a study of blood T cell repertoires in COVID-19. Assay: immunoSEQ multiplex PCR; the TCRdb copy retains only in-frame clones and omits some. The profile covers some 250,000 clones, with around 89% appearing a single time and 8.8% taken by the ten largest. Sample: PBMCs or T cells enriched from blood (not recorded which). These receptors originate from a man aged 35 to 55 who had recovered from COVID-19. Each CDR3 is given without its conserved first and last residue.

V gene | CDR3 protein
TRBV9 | ASSETVGGRRKDTQY
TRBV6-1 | ASSEARGTQPQH
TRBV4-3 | ASSQWYGPVNEKLF
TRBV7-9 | ASSPLAGHSETQY
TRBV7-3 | ASSLIGGANEQF
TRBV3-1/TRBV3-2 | ASSQGTSVYPRRY
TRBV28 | ASSLGQGVVTKNIQY
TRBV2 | ASSVFRGLGLADTQY
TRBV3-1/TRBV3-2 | ASSQEDRGIGEKLF
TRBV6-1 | ASSEDGGRSYGYT
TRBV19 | ASSIDLLALGPTEAF
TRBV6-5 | ASAPTDNYNEQF
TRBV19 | ASSMDSGGFTGELF
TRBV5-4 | ASSRQGGEKLF